This is a list of T cell receptor beta chains from one sample in a study of T cell repertoires in cytomegalovirus infection. One entry per CDR3 protein, called by TCRdb with MiXCR from the reads. The profile covers approximately 170,000 distinct CDR3 sequences, with under 20% appearing a single time and around 20% taken by the ten largest. Input material: CD8+ T cells from PBMCs. These receptor sequences come from a human donor in good health (CMV status not recorded). Some clones in this sample may be carry-over from other donors' samples. The CDR3 runs from the conserved cysteine through the conserved F or W. The D gene is left open where the match is weak. Not all rows give a size; the values are once, few, many and, for expanded clones, a class.

CDR3 DNA,CDR3 protein,D gene,V gene,J gene,clone size
TGTGCCAGCAGTTCGGAATTCAGGGAAGGCGAGCAGTACTTC,CASSSEFREGEQYF,-,TRBV28,TRBJ2-7,few
TGTGCCAGTACGCAGGGCTTCTACGAGCAGTACTTC,CASTQGFYEQYF,-,TRBV28,TRBJ2-7,few
TGTGCCATCAGTGTAGGGGGACAGGGACTCTACAATGAGCAGTTCTTC,CAISVGGQGLYNEQFF,TRBD1,TRBV10-3,TRBJ2-1,few
TGTGCCAGCAGCCGCGGAATTAATCAGCCCCAGCATTTT,CASSRGINQPQHF,-,TRBV7-2,TRBJ1-5,few
TGTGCCAGCAGCCCAGGGGTTGACGAGACCCAGTACTTC,CASSPGVDETQYF,-,TRBV7-2,TRBJ2-5,few
TGTGCCAGCAGCTTAGAGGGACTAGCGGGAGATGAGCAGTTCTTC,CASSLEGLAGDEQFF,TRBD2,TRBV11-3,TRBJ2-1,few
TGTGCCAGCAGCCAGGCCGGGGGCGGCTACGAGCAGTACTTC,CASSQAGGGYEQYF,-,TRBV7-6,TRBJ2-7,-
TGTGCCAGCAGCCGGACGGGAATTACTAACTATGGCTACACCTTC,CASSRTGITNYGYTF,-,TRBV7-2,TRBJ1-2,many
TGTGCCAGCAGCTTAGTAGGGGGAGGGCGGATCTACGAGCAGTACTTC,CASSLVGGGRIYEQYF,-,TRBV7-2,TRBJ2-7,many
TGTGCCAGCAGCTCCCGGGACCTCAGAGATGAGCAGTTCTTC,CASSSRDLRDEQFF,-,TRBV7-8,TRBJ2-1,few
TGTGCCAGCAGTTTAGGGGCGGGGGTCGAGCAGTACTTC,CASSLGAGVEQYF,TRBD2,TRBV28,TRBJ2-7,few
TGTGCCAGCAGCCACCCGGGGGCCACCTACGAGCAGTACTTC,CASSHPGATYEQYF,-,TRBV14,TRBJ2-7,few
TGTGCCAGCAGCTTAGTTGGGGGGACGATCAATGAGCAGTTCTTC,CASSLVGGTINEQFF,-,TRBV7-8,TRBJ2-1,many
TGTGCCAGCAGTACCGGGACTAGCGGGGTCAAGCATGAGCAGTTCTTC,CASSTGTSGVKHEQFF,TRBD2,TRBV11-1,TRBJ2-1,-
TGCAGTGCTAGAGGGACAGGGAGCTATGGCTACACCTTC,CSARGTGSYGYTF,TRBD1,TRBV20-1,TRBJ1-2,few
TGCAGCGTTGGGTGGTCGGGCACTGAAGCTTTCTTT,CSVGWSGTEAFF,-,TRBV29-1,TRBJ1-1,-
TGCGCCAGCAGCCCTCTCCCAGGGGACGGGGAGCTGTTTTTT,CASSPLPGDGELFF,-,TRBV5-1,TRBJ2-2,few
TGTGCCAGCACCTCGGCGGACAGTTGGGAGACCCAGTACTTC,CASTSADSWETQYF,-,TRBV12-3/TRBV12-4,TRBJ2-5,-
TGTGCCAGCAACCGCGGACTACTGATCCAAGAGACCCAGTACTTC,CASNRGLLIQETQYF,-,TRBV6-2/TRBV6-3,TRBJ2-5,few
TGTGCCAGCAGCTTAGACCGAGGAACCGATCAGCCCCAGCATTTT,CASSLDRGTDQPQHF,-,TRBV7-2,TRBJ1-5,-
TGTGCCAGCAGCTCCCGACTGTCGGGGGACTACGAGCAGTACTTC,CASSSRLSGDYEQYF,-,TRBV6-2/TRBV6-3,TRBJ2-7,-
TGTGCCAGCAGCTTAGGAGGATTTAGCACAGATACGCAGTATTTT,CASSLGGFSTDTQYF,-,TRBV7-8,TRBJ2-3,-
TGTGCCAGCAGTACCGAAGGGCACCCTAGCAATCAGCCCCAGCATTTT,CASSTEGHPSNQPQHF,-,TRBV28,TRBJ1-5,-
TGCAGTGCCCACGATAAGGACAGGGGGCATAACGAGCAGTACTTC,CSAHDKDRGHNEQYF,TRBD1,TRBV20-1,TRBJ2-7,-
TGTGCCAGCAGCGTTGACTCAGGGTGGGATACGCAGTATTTT,CASSVDSGWDTQYF,-,TRBV9,TRBJ2-3,-
TGTGCCAGCAGCACAACGGGACAGTCCTACGAGCAGTACTTC,CASSTTGQSYEQYF,TRBD1,TRBV9,TRBJ2-7,-
TGTGCCAGCAGCGGCGGGACAGCCCCCGAGACCCAGTACTTC,CASSGGTAPETQYF,-,TRBV13,TRBJ2-5,once
TGCAGTGCTTTAGCGGGGGGGATGGACTACGAGCAGTACTTC,CSALAGGMDYEQYF,TRBD2,TRBV20-1,TRBJ2-7,few
TGTGCCAGCAGCCCCGCCCAGGAGAACACTGAAGCTTTCTTT,CASSPAQENTEAFF,-,TRBV7-9,TRBJ1-1,-
TGTGCCAGCAGGGTTAGCGGGAGATTTCGAAAGTACACCGGGGAGCTGTTTTTT,CASRVSGRFRKYTGELFF,TRBD2,TRBV14,TRBJ2-2,-
TGTGCCAGCAGCCTTGCTCCCGGGGGGGCCTACGAGCAGTACTTC,CASSLAPGGAYEQYF,TRBD2,TRBV11-2,TRBJ2-7,few
TGTGCCAGCAGGCTCGGACCAATGCTAGCCAAAAACATTCAGTACTTC,CASRLGPMLAKNIQYF,-,TRBV28,TRBJ2-4,few
TGTGCCAGCAGCCCCTTGGATCAAGAGACCCAGTACTTC,CASSPLDQETQYF,-,TRBV28,TRBJ2-5,-
TGTGCCAGCAGCGCCGTAACCTACGAGCAGTACTTC,CASSAVTYEQYF,-,TRBV7-9,TRBJ2-7,-
TGTGCCAGCAGTTTTGGGGAGCCCCAGCATTTT,CASSFGEPQHF,-,TRBV28,TRBJ1-5,-
TGCAGCGTCACAACTAGCGGAAAAGATACGCAGTATTTT,CSVTTSGKDTQYF,TRBD2,TRBV29-1,TRBJ2-3,-
TGCAGTGCTAGAGATCCACGGATGTCCTGGGGTTGGAAAAACACCATATATTTT,CSARDPRMSWGWKNTIYF,-,TRBV20-1,TRBJ1-3,-
TGTGCCAGCAGCTCCCAAAGACAGGGGATGCCAAAGCAGTATTTT,CASSSQRQGMPKQYF,TRBD1,TRBV7-6,TRBJ2-3,many
TGTGCCAGCACCACCTCCGGGACAGGGGGCTGGACCGGGGAGCTGTTTTTT,CASTTSGTGGWTGELFF,TRBD1,TRBV6-2/TRBV6-3,TRBJ2-2,-
TGTGCCATCAGTGAGCCGCCTAGGGTATTGGGCTATGGCTACACCTTC,CAISEPPRVLGYGYTF,-,TRBV10-3,TRBJ1-2,-
TGCAGCGTTGAAGAAGGAAGCTCCTACGAGCAGTACTTC,CSVEEGSSYEQYF,-,TRBV29-1,TRBJ2-7,-
TGCAGTGCTAGAGATAGGCGGGGGGTTCCCTACGAGCAGTACTTC,CSARDRRGVPYEQYF,TRBD2,TRBV20-1,TRBJ2-7,-
TGTGCCAGCAGCTTAAGCGAGGCCAAAAACATTCAGTACTTC,CASSLSEAKNIQYF,-,TRBV7-9,TRBJ2-4,few
TGTGCCAGTCATGGGACAGACTCCTACGAGCAGTACTTC,CASHGTDSYEQYF,TRBD1,TRBV28,TRBJ2-7,few
TGTGCCAGCAGCTTAGCGCACCGGGGATTCCCCTACAATGAGCAGTTCTTC,CASSLAHRGFPYNEQFF,-,TRBV7-2,TRBJ2-1,few
TGTGCCAGCAGCTTAGGGGGGGACAGGGGTTTGCTCAGCAATCAGCCCCAGCATTTT,CASSLGGDRGLLSNQPQHF,TRBD1,TRBV7-2,TRBJ1-5,-
TGCAGTGCGAGGGGAATGGGGCTCTACGAGCAGTACTTC,CSARGMGLYEQYF,-,TRBV20-1,TRBJ2-7,-
TGTGCCAGCAGCCCGTCAGGAGAGATGGATGAGCAGTTCTTC,CASSPSGEMDEQFF,-,TRBV7-2,TRBJ2-1,-
TGTGCCAGCAGCTTAGGGACAGACAATGAGCAGTTCTTC,CASSLGTDNEQFF,-,TRBV7-8,TRBJ2-1,few
TGTGCCAGCAGTTCCCTCAAGGGCTACAATGAGCAGTTCTTC,CASSSLKGYNEQFF,-,TRBV28,TRBJ2-1,few
TGTGCCAGCAGTTTTAGCGGGAGGCCCTCCTACAATGAGCAGTTCTTC,CASSFSGRPSYNEQFF,TRBD2,TRBV27,TRBJ2-1,few
TGTGCCAGCAGCTCCGACCTAGCGGGAGGAACCTACAATGAGCAGTTCTTC,CASSSDLAGGTYNEQFF,TRBD2,TRBV7-2,TRBJ2-1,many
TGCGCCAGCAGCCAAGTCGGCGGGAGGGCCGTCGATGAGCAGTTCTTC,CASSQVGGRAVDEQFF,TRBD2,TRBV4-1,TRBJ2-1,-
TGTGCCAGCAGCCAACCGTCGACGGGAGGCACAGATACGCAGTATTTT,CASSQPSTGGTDTQYF,-,TRBV14,TRBJ2-3,few
TGTGCCAGCACCCACAGGGGACATTTCCCTGAAGCTTTCTTT,CASTHRGHFPEAFF,TRBD1,TRBV28,TRBJ1-1,few
TGTGCCAGCAGTACGCATAAGAACACTGAAGCTTTCTTT,CASSTHKNTEAFF,-,TRBV7-2,TRBJ1-1,once
TGCAGTGCTAGAGATCAGGGAGTGGTCAGTGAGCAGTTCTTC,CSARDQGVVSEQFF,-,TRBV20-1,TRBJ2-1,-
TGCGCCAGCAGCCCCAGAGGGGAGCTCCTGTACAATGAGCAGTTCTTC,CASSPRGELLYNEQFF,-,TRBV4-1,TRBJ2-1,-
TGTGCCAGCAGTCCCGGCCAAGAGACCCAGTACTTC,CASSPGQETQYF,-,TRBV6-5,TRBJ2-5,few